The sample holds many counts of the clone carrying this T cell receptor (beta chain). Stated time point: patch test 2, 6 weeks after DPC sensitization. Stated treatment: therapeutic diphenylcyclopropenone sensitization with weekly scalp DPC. The record originates from a study of human T cells and chemical hapten exposure. Within the library, unique molecular identifiers were attached to each individual cDNA molecule. Each CDR3 protein is one row after TCRdb ran MiXCR on the RACE reads. The sample lists around 130,000 distinct CDR3 sequences; about an eighth were seen once. CDR3 size: 15 residues. Trimming cost V 4 bases and J 0 bases; bases outside gene matches: 3. CDR1 SGHTA and CDR2 FQGNSA come from the germline V gene.

Sequencing used whole blood, obtained in connection with sensitization to the hapten diphenylcyclopropenone (DPC). The receptor comes from a woman in her 50s with alopecia areata. Some clones in this sample may be carry-over from other donors' samples. The chain couples TRBV7-2 to TRBJ2-7, with 10 bases identical to TRBD2. The CDR3 loop is CASSSGLASSYEQYF. In DNA, the CDR3 is TGTGCCAGCAGCTCGGGACTAGCGAGCTCCTACGAGCAGTACTTC.